The 30 T cell receptor beta chains below were found in one sample sequenced in a study of cytomegalovirus exposure and HLA in healthy donors. Using immunoSEQ multiplex PCR, the repertoire was profiled, and TCRdb retains in-frame clones only, with some absent. Counted here are 130,000 or so clones, roughly 89% occurring once; the ten biggest clones make up 0.95% to 1.5%. Sequencing used PBMCs. These TCRs come from a woman between 18 and 29 years old in good health and CMV-seronegative.

The chain is built from TRBV11-3 and TRBJ2-7, with a possible D match to TRBD2 (6 bases). V gave up 5 bases and J gave up 1 base, with 15 bases separating them. This CDR3 is built from 15 residues. Germline loops: CDR1 SGHNT, CDR2 YENEEA. The CDR3 DNA sequence: TGTGCCAGCAGCCCCGGAGGGATAGGGTCCTACGAGCAGTACTTC. Protein: CASSPGGIGSYEQYF. Combining the CDR3 with reference TRBV11-3 and TRBJ2-7 gives the whole variable domain EAGVVQSPRYKIIEKKQPVAFWCNPISGHNTLYWYLQNLGQGPELLIRYENEEAVDDSQLPKDRFSAERLKGVDSTLKIQPAELGDSAVYLCASSPGGIGSYEQYFGPGTRLTVT.

The chain has TRBV19 and TRBJ1-3, with a tentative D call TRBD1 (6 bases). Trimming took off 5 bases at V and 3 bases at J, with 11 bases between the two ends. CDR1 and CDR2 from the germline V gene are LNHDA and SQIVND (reference sequence). The CDR3 is 14 amino acids. The CDR3 spells CASSEGTHGNTIYF. The CDR3 region has the DNA TGTGCCAGTAGTGAGGGGACACATGGAAACACCATATATTTT.

The rearrangement links TRBV7-9 to TRBJ1-3; D gene uncertain. The length of the CDR3 is 16 residues. The germline gives CDR1 SEHNR, CDR2 FQNEAQ (reference sequence). Between the trimmed V and J ends, which lost 3 bases and 0 bases, there was a span of 12 bases. The CDR3 sequence is CASSFNLSFSGNTIYF. CDR3 nucleotide sequence: TGTGCCAGCAGCTTTAATCTGAGTTTCTCTGGAAACACCATATATTTT.

As DNA, the CDR3 is TGTGCCAGCCGTCCTAGTGGGTCTGTTCAGCCCCAGCATTTT. Translated: CASRPSGSVQPQHF. The V gene is TRBV6-5, the J gene TRBJ1-5; D is unclear. This CDR3 spans 14 amino acids. CDR1 and CDR2 from the germline V gene are MNHEY and SVGAGI. V was cut by 8 bases and J by 6 bases, with 17 bases left in between.

The chain is built from TRBV18 and TRBJ1-6; 7 nucleotides align to TRBD1. There are 13 residues in the CDR3. The ends lost 3 bases at V and 7 bases at J; junction bases unmatched: 0. The V gene's germline CDR1 is KGHSH and CDR2 LQKENI. The CDR3 sequence: CASSPGQNSPLHF. The CDR3 DNA follows: TGTGCCAGCTCACCGGGACAGAATTCACCCCTCCACTTT.

V and J are TRBV19 and TRBJ1-2; 7 bases are a match to TRBD1. Germline-derived CDR1 and CDR2 are LNHDA and SQIVND (reference sequence). V was clipped by 5 bases and J by 4 bases; unmatched bases: 10. CDR3 length: 15 residues. The CDR3 DNA reads TGTGCCAGTAGTCTCCGCCCCCGGACAGGCTATGGCTACACCTTC. Its translation is CASSLRPRTGYGYTF. The entire variable domain, with the rest obtained from reference TRBV19 and TRBJ1-2, is as follows: DGGITQSPKYLFRKEGQNVTLSCEQNLNHDAMYWYRQDPGQGLRLIYYSQIVNDFQKGDIAEGYSVSREKKESFPLTVTSAQKNPTAFYLCASSLRPRTGYGYTFGSGTRLTVV.

The J gene is TRBJ2-1, the V gene TRBV5-1; 10 bases agree with TRBD2. CDR1 is SGHRS and CDR2 is YFSETQ in the germline V gene. J lost 4 bases, V lost 3 bases, and 1 base had no gene match. The length of the CDR3 is 14 residues. CDR3 nucleotide sequence: TGCGCCAGCAGCTCGGGACTAGCGTACAATGAGCAGTTCTTC. This translates into CASSSGLAYNEQFF. Together with reference TRBV5-1 and TRBJ2-1, the CDR3 gives the full variable domain: KAGVTQTPRYLIKTRGQQVTLSCSPISGHRSVSWYQQTPGQGLQFLFEYFSETQRNKGNFPGRFSGRQFSNSRSEMNVSTLELGDSALYLCASSSGLAYNEQFFGPGTRLTVL.

This sequence joins TRBV5-8 and TRBJ1-1; D remains unclear. Trimming left V 0 bases short and J 5 bases short, with 8 bases between. CDR1 SGHTS and CDR2 YDEGEE come from the germline V gene. This CDR3 region has 13 residues. For the CDR3, the DNA is TGTGCCAGCAGCTTGGAAGGAGGAACTGAAGCTTTCTTT. It encodes CASSLEGGTEAFF.

The CDR3 coding sequence is TGCGCCAGCAGCTTGGAGCATCTGGACACTGAAGCTTTCTTT. This gives the protein CASSLEHLDTEAFF. The chain couples TRBV5-1 to TRBJ1-1; D not resolved. Germline V gene data show CDR1 as SGHRS and CDR2 as YFSETQ. V was shortened by 0 bases and J by 3 bases, with 9 bases between the two germline ends. This CDR3 has 14 amino acids.

The rearrangement joins TRBV6-1 to TRBJ2-3; D perhaps matches TRBD2 (6 bases). With 0 bases removed from V and 3 bases from J, the gap between germline ends came to 10 bases. Germline lookup yields CDR1 MNHNS and CDR2 SASEGT. This CDR3 is built from 15 residues. The CDR3 DNA sequence: TGTGCCAGCAGTGAAGCGCTCGGGGGTACAGATACGCAGTATTTT. Its translation: CASSEALGGTDTQYF.

The V gene is TRBV19, the J gene TRBJ1-3, with D possibly being TRBD1 (5 bases). This CDR3 spans 12 amino acids. The germline CDR1 and CDR2 sequences are LNHDA and SQIVND (reference sequence). Trimming pared 5 bases from V and 15 bases from J, leaving 17 bases between. Written as DNA, the CDR3 is TGTGCCAGTAGTGACAGCTCTCAACGAAGATATTTT. Encoded protein: CASSDSSQRRYF.

The rearrangement links TRBV18 to TRBJ2-4, with 7 nucleotides matching TRBD1. V gave up 5 bases and J gave up 0 bases; unmatched junction bases: 7. The CDR3 totals 16 residues. Germline V CDR1 and CDR2: KGHSH, LQKENI. The CDR3 DNA reads TGTGCCAGCTCATTTCAGGGGGTCCTAGCCAAAAACATTCAGTACTTC. This translates into CASSFQGVLAKNIQYF.

V gene TRBV20-1 combines with J gene TRBJ2-7; possibly TRBD1 for D (5 bases). The germline V gene encodes CDR1 DFQATT and CDR2 SNEGSKA (reference sequence). Trimming removed 6 bases from V and 5 bases from J, with 11 bases in between. CDR3 length: 11 residues. In DNA, the CDR3 is TGCAGTGCGCCAGGGATAGACGAGCAGTACTTC. Its translation: CSAPGIDEQYF.

The rearrangement links TRBV2 to TRBJ1-1; D gene ambiguous. CDR3 length equals 13 residues. Germline CDR1 reads SNHLY; CDR2 reads FYNNEI. The V end was cut by 7 bases, the J end by 1 base, with 10 bases between. CDR3 region: CASIATENTEAFF. DNA of the CDR3: TGTGCCAGCATCGCTACTGAGAACACTGAAGCTTTCTTT.

This chain connects TRBV29-1 to TRBJ2-2; D is possibly TRBD1 (5 bases). V was clipped by 4 bases and J by 5 bases, with 8 bases between them. This CDR3 is 12 amino acids long. Germline V gene lookup returns CDR1 SQVTM and CDR2 ANQGSEA. CDR3 residues: CSVGAGTGELFF. In DNA, the CDR3 is TGCAGCGTTGGGGCAGGGACCGGGGAGCTGTTTTTT.

V and J are TRBV7-3 and TRBJ1-3, with D possibly TRBD1 on 5 matching bases. The ends were cut back, 0 bases at V and 4 bases at J, with 13 bases in the middle. The CDR3 covers 16 residues. CDR1 is SGHTA, CDR2 FQGTGA, per germline. Here the CDR3 reads CASSLTSAGMGNTIYF. CDR3 nucleotide sequence: TGTGCCAGCAGCTTAACGTCGGCAGGGATGGGAAACACCATATATTTT.

The chain is built from TRBV18 and TRBJ1-6, with D unclear. In germline, CDR1 is KGHSH, CDR2 LQKENI. V shed 2 bases and J shed 9 bases, with 5 bases lying between them. This CDR3 contains 12 residues. CDR3 coding DNA: TGTGCCAGCTCACCAGAGGGTTCACCCCTCCACTTT. Residues: CASSPEGSPLHF. The full variable domain, completed using reference TRBV18 and TRBJ1-6, is NAGVMQNPRHLVRRRGQEARLRCSPMKGHSHVYWYRQLPEEGLKFMVYLQKENIIDESGMPKERFSAEFPKEGPSILRIQQVVRGDSAAYFCASSPEGSPLHFGNGTRLTVT.

The J gene is TRBJ1-2, the V gene TRBV2; TRBD1 is a possible D gene (6 bases). Germline V gene sequence: CDR1 SNHLY, CDR2 FYNNEI. This CDR3 contains 14 residues. Trimming cost V 4 bases and J 4 bases, with 13 bases left between them. The DNA for the CDR3 is TGTGCCAGCAGTGCGGTCAGGGGAGTCTATGGCTACACCTTC. Translated: CASSAVRGVYGYTF.

The CDR3 DNA reads TGTGCCAGCAGCTGGACGGGACAGCTCTATGGCTACACCTTC. Its translation: CASSWTGQLYGYTF. The chain combines TRBV7-9 with TRBJ1-2; 7 bases fit TRBD1. V gave up 4 bases and J gave up 4 bases; unmatched junction bases: 6. This CDR3 has 14 amino acids. Per the germline V gene, CDR1 is SEHNR and CDR2 is FQNEAQ (reference sequence).

The chain has TRBV9 and TRBJ2-5, with D possibly being TRBD1 (6 bases). This CDR3 is built from 14 residues. Germline-derived CDR1 and CDR2 are SGDLS and YYNGEE. V lost 6 bases and J lost 5, with 17 bases in between. The CDR3 DNA follows: TGTGCCAGCACCAATGGGGGCCCCGGGGAGACCCAGTACTTC. It yields the protein CASTNGGPGETQYF.

V usage is TRBV6-5 and J usage is TRBJ2-2; D gene ambiguous. Deletions cut 0 bases from V and 8 bases from J, with 10 bases between. CDR3 size: 14 residues. Germline CDR1 is MNHEY and CDR2 is SVGAGI. CDR3 DNA: TGTGCCAGCAGTTACTCAACAATGGCAGGGGAGCTGTTTTTT. Protein: CASSYSTMAGELFF.

The DNA for the CDR3 is TGTGCCAGCAGTGAGAACTCGGGACAGGAGAATGAAAAACTGTTTTTT. It is translated as CASSENSGQENEKLFF. The chain carries TRBV25-1 and TRBJ1-4; TRBD1 matches 8 bases. Germline V CDR1 and CDR2: MGHDK, SYGVNS. CDR3 size: 16 residues. With V trimmed by 3 bases and J by 5 bases, 8 bases remained unmatched.

V gene TRBV5-6 combines with J gene TRBJ1-5; no clear D gene. V lost 0 bases to trimming and J lost 6 bases, with 7 bases between them. The CDR3 covers 13 residues. Germline CDR1 reads SGHDT; CDR2 reads YYEEEE. The CDR3 reads CASSLGVAQPQHF. The CDR3, as DNA: TGTGCCAGCAGCTTGGGTGTGGCTCAGCCCCAGCATTTT. The whole variable domain, filled in from reference TRBV5-6 and TRBJ1-5, reads DAGVTQSPTHLIKTRGQQVTLRCSPKSGHDTVSWYQQALGQGPQFIFQYYEEEERQRGNFPDRFSGHQFPNYSSELNVNALLLGDSALYLCASSLGVAQPQHFGDGTRLSIL.

This chain connects TRBV9 to TRBJ1-2; possibly TRBD1 for D (5 bases). Trimming left V 1 base short and J 8 bases short, with 12 bases between. The CDR3 loop spans 13 amino acids. The V gene's germline CDR1 is SGDLS and CDR2 YYNGEE. CDR3 residues: CASSVRLQGGYTF. The CDR3 DNA follows: TGTGCCAGCAGCGTACGGCTTCAGGGAGGCTACACCTTC. Filled out from reference TRBV9 and TRBJ1-2, the complete variable domain reads DSGVTQTPKHLITATGQRVTLRCSPRSGDLSVYWYQQSLDQGLQFLIQYYNGEERAKGNILERFSAQQFPDLHSELNLSSLELGDSALYFCASSVRLQGGYTFGSGTRLTVV.

The CDR3 sequence is CASSHLTGSLSGNTIYF. The CDR3 DNA sequence: TGTGCCAGCAGCCACTTAACAGGGTCCCTCTCTGGAAACACCATATATTTT. This chain connects TRBV11-2 to TRBJ1-3, with D perhaps TRBD1 (6 bases). V was pared by 5 bases and J by 0 bases, with 17 bases between. CDR1 is SGHAT, CDR2 FQNNGV, per germline. The CDR3 has 17 amino acids.

V gene TRBV10-3 combines with J gene TRBJ1-4, with 8 bases lining up with TRBD1. CDR3 length: 16 residues. V lost 10 bases to trimming and J lost 7 bases; unmatched junction nucleotides: 17. CDR1 and CDR2 from the germline V gene are ENHRY and SYGVKD. CDR3 nucleotides: TGTGCCACAAGCGAGTCGACAGGGGAGGGTGGTGAAAAACTGTTTTTT. Residues: CATSESTGEGGEKLFF.

The chain carries TRBV19 and TRBJ1-5, with 7 bases that match TRBD1. The CDR3 runs to 15 residues. Trimming at V came to 4 bases and at J to 3 bases, leaving 6 bases not matched to a gene. CDR1 is LNHDA and CDR2 is SQIVND in the germline V gene (reference sequence). CDR3 coding DNA: TGTGCCAGTAGTACCAGGGGGAAGCTCAATCAGCCCCAGCATTTT. Amino acid sequence: CASSTRGKLNQPQHF.

The rearrangement links TRBV9 to TRBJ2-2; 7 bases are a match to TRBD1. The trim removed 3 bases at V and 5 bases at J, leaving 7 bases unmatched. The germline gives CDR1 SGDLS, CDR2 YYNGEE. The CDR3 extends over 15 amino acids. The CDR3 coding sequence is TGTGCCAGCAGCGGATGGACAGGCTGGACCGGGGAGCTGTTTTTT. Translated, it gives CASSGWTGWTGELFF.

The chain joins TRBV10-2 to TRBJ1-5; 7 bases line up with TRBD1. Germline trimming cut 3 bases from V and 6 bases from J; bases unmatched to any gene: 11. Per the germline V gene, CDR1 is WSHSY and CDR2 is SAAADI. This CDR3 has 16 residues. The CDR3 loop reads CASSDLQGFSLQPQHF. Here the CDR3 DNA reads TGCGCCAGCAGTGATCTACAGGGGTTTTCTCTTCAGCCCCAGCATTTT.

This sequence joins TRBV29-1 and TRBJ2-7; D is perhaps TRBD1 (6 bases). V was cut by 5 bases and J by 4 bases, with 12 bases left in between. The CDR3 sequence is 12 residues long. Germline CDR1 is SQVTM and CDR2 is ANQGSEA. The chain's CDR3 is CSVFYQGYEQYF. The CDR3 nucleotides are TGCAGCGTTTTTTATCAGGGGTACGAGCAGTACTTC.